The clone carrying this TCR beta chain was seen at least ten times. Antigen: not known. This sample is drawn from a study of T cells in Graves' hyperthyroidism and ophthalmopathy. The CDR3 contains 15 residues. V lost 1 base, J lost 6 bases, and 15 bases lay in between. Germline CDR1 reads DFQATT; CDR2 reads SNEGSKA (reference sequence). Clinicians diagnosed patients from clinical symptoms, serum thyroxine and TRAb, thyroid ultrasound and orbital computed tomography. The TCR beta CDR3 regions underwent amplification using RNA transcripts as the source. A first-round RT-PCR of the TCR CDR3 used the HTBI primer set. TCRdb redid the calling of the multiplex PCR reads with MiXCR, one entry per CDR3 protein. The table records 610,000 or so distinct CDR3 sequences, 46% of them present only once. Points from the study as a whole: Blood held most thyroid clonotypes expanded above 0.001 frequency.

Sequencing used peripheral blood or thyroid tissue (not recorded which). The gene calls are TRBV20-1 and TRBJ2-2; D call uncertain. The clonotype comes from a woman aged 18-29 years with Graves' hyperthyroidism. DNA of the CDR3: TGCAGTGCTAGAGTGGGCTCATCGTCAGCCGGGGAGCTGTTTTTT. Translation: CSARVGSSSAGELFF.